This T cell receptor beta chain was captured by sequencing in a study of persistence of HIV-infected CD4 T cells. A note on this clone: What it binds is not known.

This was the immunoSEQ version 4 assay in survey mode. Sequencing was performed with immunoSEQ multiplex PCR; in TCRdb, only in-frame clones are kept and a portion is missing. Of roughly 43,000 clones in the sample, roughly 90% were seen once. This nonspecific control used anti-CD3/anti-CD28 bead stimulation of CD4+ T cells. Sorting of responding CD4+ T cells relied on upregulated CD40 ligand together with CD69. The V segment lost 0 bases and the J segment 9 bases; nucleotides outside the gene matches: 17. CDR3 length: 20 residues. Germline assignment: CDR1 SGDLS and CDR2 YYNGEE. The sequence was collected from an adult man with HIV who was CMV-seropositive. Sequencing used CD4+ T cells sorted from PBMCs after roughly 20-hour stimulation, obtained from a patient who received antiretroviral therapy. The chain employs TRBV9 and TRBJ2-1; 14 nucleotides match TRBD2. CDR3 sequence reads: CASSVASATSGGAWGTEQFF. The CDR3 nucleotides are TGTGCCAGCAGCGTAGCCTCCGCGACTAGCGGGGGGGCCTGGGGTACTGAGCAGTTCTTC.